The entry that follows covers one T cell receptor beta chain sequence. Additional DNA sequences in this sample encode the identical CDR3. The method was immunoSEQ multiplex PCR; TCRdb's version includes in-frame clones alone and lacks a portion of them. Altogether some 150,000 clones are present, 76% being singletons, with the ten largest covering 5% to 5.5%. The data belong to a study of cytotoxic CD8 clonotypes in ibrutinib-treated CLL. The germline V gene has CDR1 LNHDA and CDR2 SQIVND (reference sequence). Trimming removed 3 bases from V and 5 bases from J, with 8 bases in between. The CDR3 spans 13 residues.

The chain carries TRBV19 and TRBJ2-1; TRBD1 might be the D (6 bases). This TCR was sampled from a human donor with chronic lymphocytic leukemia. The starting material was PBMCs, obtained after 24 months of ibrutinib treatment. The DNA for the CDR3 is TGTGCCAGTAGTATCGGACAGAACAATGAGCAGTTCTTC. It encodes CASSIGQNNEQFF.